The clone carrying this T cell receptor beta chain was seen just once. Its cognate antigen is unknown. Sequencing used immunoSEQ multiplex PCR; TCRdb keeps in-frame clones, though not all of them. The top ten hold 3.1% of the sample, which has some 140,000 clones, about 85% seen once. V dropped 5 bases and J dropped 0; count of bases not matched to a gene: 12. The length of the CDR3 is 16 residues. Germline lookup yields CDR1 GTSNPN and CDR2 SVGIG (reference sequence). This sample was included in a study of T cell responses to AZD1222 COVID-19 vaccine. Study-wide findings and caveats: Spike-specific TCR breadth and depth were elevated following two AZD1222 doses.

This TCR was recovered from an adult in good health. The V call is TRBV30, the J call TRBJ1-1; 7 bases fit TRBD1. The sequenced sample was peripheral blood, obtained on day 0 of AZD1222 vaccination. The CDR3 protein is CAWVYRDSRMNTEAFF. The CDR3 bases are TGTGCCTGGGTATACAGGGACAGCCGTATGAACACTGAAGCTTTCTTT.